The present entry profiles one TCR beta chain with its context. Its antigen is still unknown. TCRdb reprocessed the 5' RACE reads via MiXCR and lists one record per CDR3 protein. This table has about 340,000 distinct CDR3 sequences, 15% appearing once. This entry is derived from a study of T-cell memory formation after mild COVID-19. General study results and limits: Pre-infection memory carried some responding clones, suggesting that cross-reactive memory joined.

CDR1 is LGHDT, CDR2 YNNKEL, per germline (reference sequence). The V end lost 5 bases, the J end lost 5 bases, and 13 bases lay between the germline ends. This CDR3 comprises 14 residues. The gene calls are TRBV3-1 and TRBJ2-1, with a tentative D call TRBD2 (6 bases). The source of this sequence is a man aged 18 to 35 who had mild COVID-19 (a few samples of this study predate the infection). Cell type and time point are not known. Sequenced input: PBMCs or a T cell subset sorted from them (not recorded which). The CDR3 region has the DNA TGTGCCAGCAGCTCCCTAGCGACGGACAATGAGCAGTTCTTC. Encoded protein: CASSSLATDNEQFF.